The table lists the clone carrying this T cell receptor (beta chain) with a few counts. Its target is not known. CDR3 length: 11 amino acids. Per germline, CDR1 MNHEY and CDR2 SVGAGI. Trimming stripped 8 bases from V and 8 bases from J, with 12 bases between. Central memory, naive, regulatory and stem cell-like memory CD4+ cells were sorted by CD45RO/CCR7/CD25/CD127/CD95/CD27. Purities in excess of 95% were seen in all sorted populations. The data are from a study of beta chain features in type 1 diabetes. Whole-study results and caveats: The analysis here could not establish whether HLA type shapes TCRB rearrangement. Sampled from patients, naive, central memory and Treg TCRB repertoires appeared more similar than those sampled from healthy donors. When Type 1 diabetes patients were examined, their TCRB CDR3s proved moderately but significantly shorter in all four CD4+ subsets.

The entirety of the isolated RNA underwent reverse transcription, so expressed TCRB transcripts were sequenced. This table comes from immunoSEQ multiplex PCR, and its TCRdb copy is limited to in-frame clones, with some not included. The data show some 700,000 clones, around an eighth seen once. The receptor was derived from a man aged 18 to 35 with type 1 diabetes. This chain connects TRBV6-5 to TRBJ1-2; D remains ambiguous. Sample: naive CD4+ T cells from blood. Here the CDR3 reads CASGEGSGYTF. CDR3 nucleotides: TGTGCCAGCGGAGAAGGGTCGGGCTACACCTTC.